Sequencing of this T cell receptor beta chain was carried out in a study of PD-1 blockade in classical Hodgkin lymphoma (TCRdb year 2020). Regarding the study in general: Nivolumab dosing was 3 mg/kg intravenously every 2 weeks, continuing until either disease progression or unacceptable toxicity. The study used CyTOF and TCR beta sequencing to define a peripheral blood immune signature of response to PD-1 blockade in classical Hodgkin lymphoma.

Trimming takes 5 bases from V and 6 bases from J, and the germline ends sit 11 bases apart. In the germline V gene, CDR1 corresponds to SNHLY and CDR2 to FYNNEI. Inclusive of the bounding cysteine and phenylalanine, the CDR3 is 13 residues long. The entry retains the CDR3 DNA only, 39 bases that are in frame from base 1. The time point tag for this specimen amounts to: cycle 2 day 1 (C2D1) of nivolumab. Every trial patient had relapsed after autologous stem cell transplantation, and cohorts A, B and C differed in prior brentuximab vedotin exposure. The trial cohort comprised fewer than 65 patients with relapsed/refractory classical Hodgkin lymphoma whose best overall responses were complete response, partial response or progressive disease. Trial patients were treated with single-agent nivolumab in the multi-cohort phase II CheckMate 205 trial. An independent review committee assessed best overall response using the 2007 International Working Group response criteria. Trial PBMCs were collected just before the start of nivolumab (C1D1) and during therapy at cycle 2 day 1 and cycle 4 day 1. After peripheral blood was drawn into 8 mL Vacutainer Cell Preparation Tubes, PBMCs were isolated by centrifugation and then cryopreserved.

Beyond this particular receptor, the publication reports: By C4D1, a significant rise was seen in CD4+ TCR diversity but not in CD8+ TCR diversity (p=0.0027 vs p=0.16), and the rise was most apparent among complete responders (p=0.02). Trial patients achieving complete response had baseline diversity similar to newly diagnosed patients, whereas partial responders and progressors had significantly lower diversity. Lower diversity was observed in patients in whom nivolumab was started less than 1 year after ASCT, and these patients were excluded from later analyses so that confounding by immune reconstitution would be avoided. The study was restricted to a single clinical trial cohort, and the causes of repertoire differences, possibly disease activity or prior therapy, were left undefined. Newly diagnosed patients were reported to have lower baseline TCR diversity than healthy donors, and relapsed/refractory patients were reported to have lower baseline TCR diversity still.

Genomic DNA was extracted with the Qiagen DNeasy kit from unsorted PBMCs and from negatively selected CD4+ and CD8+ fractions. Amplification of TCR beta CDR3 regions was done by immunoSEQ multiplex PCR with primers that anneal to V and J segments. A synthetic immune receptor repertoire was used to minimize amplification bias, and any residual bias was removed computationally once sequencing was done. The original methods were these. Custom Python scripts were used to quantify repertoire diversity as the Shannon entropy index. The unsorted, CD4+ and CD8+ repertoires were each analyzed separately, with the exception of combined analyses, where CD4+ and CD8+ sequences were merged in silico. Clonal expansion was defined as at least a 2-fold frequency increase after treatment relative to C1D1, with a pseudocount of 0.5 for undetected baseline clones. Clones with 0 or 1 copy at C1D1 were defined as singleton clones, while clones with 2 or more copies were defined as non-singleton clones. Clones expanded in unsorted samples were annotated as CD4+, CD8+ or unknown by matching protein sequences in sorted samples from the same patient. Wilcoxon tests on paired samples were used to test diversity changes from C1D1 to C4D1. TCRdb retrieved this table from immuneACCESS and kept in-frame rearrangements only. Not all clones are present; in checked studies, unresolved V genes account for under half, and no reason is known for the remainder. Clone size and the V and J calls come from that table; the DNA yielded D and trimming. The sample contains 20,000 to 25,000 clones, about three quarters of them found a single time. About a sixth of the sample belongs to the ten largest clones.

A note on this clone: Which antigen it targets is not known. Within one base of it there is no much larger clone, and no base qualities were kept.

The chain joins TRBV2 to TRBJ1-5; the D gene is possibly TRBD1, with 5 bases matching. Sequences were derived from peripheral blood mononuclear cells (PBMCs), sampled before the second cycle of nivolumab. The TCR originated in a human donor with classical Hodgkin lymphoma. In nucleotides, the sequence is TGTGCCAGCAGTACAGGAATCTTTCAGCCCCAGCATTTT. Translated, it gives CASSTGIFQPQHF.